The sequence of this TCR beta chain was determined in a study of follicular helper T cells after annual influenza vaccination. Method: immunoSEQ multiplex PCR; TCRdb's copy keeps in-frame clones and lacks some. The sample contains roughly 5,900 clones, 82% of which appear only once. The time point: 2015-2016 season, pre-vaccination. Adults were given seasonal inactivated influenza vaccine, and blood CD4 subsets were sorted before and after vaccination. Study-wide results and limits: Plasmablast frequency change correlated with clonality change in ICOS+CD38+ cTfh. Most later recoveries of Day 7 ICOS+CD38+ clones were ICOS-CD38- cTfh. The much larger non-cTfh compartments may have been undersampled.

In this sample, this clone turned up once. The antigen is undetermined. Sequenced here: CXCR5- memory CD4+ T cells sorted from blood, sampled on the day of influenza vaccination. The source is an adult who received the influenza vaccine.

CDR3 nucleotide sequence: TGCAGCGCTCCGGGACAGGGAGGGGAGACCCAGTACTTC. Residues: CSAPGQGGETQYF. This sequence joins TRBV29-1 and TRBJ2-5; 9 positions agree with TRBD1. In germline, CDR1 is SQVTM, CDR2 ANQGSEA. Trimming cost V 7 bases and J 5 bases; bases outside gene matches: 8. CDR3 size: 13 residues. The variable domain in full, with the rest retrieved from reference TRBV29-1 and TRBJ2-5, is SAVISQKPSRDICQRGTSLTIQCQVDSQVTMMFWYRQQPGQSLTLIATANQGSEATYESGFVIDKFPISRPNLTFSTLTVSNMSPEDSSIYLCSAPGQGGETQYFGPGTRLLVL.